A single sample gave rise to the 14 T cell receptor beta chains below, sequenced in a study of blood T cells in healthy people across ages. The second PCR ran about 7 to 12 cycles with a sample-barcoded 5' primer and J-beta primers. TCRdb re-called the 5' RACE reads through MiXCR, storing one row per CDR3 protein. Of 780,000 or so distinct CDR3 sequences in the sample, 25% were seen once. The same data also contributed to another study, on T cells of mothers and their children.

Sequenced input: blood. The receptor set was obtained from a boy aged 5-17 years in good health.

This clonotype was seen a handful of times. The J gene is TRBJ2-1, the V gene TRBV4-1; D not resolved. The V and J ends lost 4 bases and 2 bases respectively, with 12 bases between them. Germline-derived CDR1 and CDR2 are MGHRA and YSYEKL. This CDR3 spans 15 amino acids. The CDR3 reads CASSRLLEPYNEQFF. The CDR3 region has the DNA TGCGCCAGCAGCCGTTTGCTGGAGCCCTACAATGAGCAGTTCTTC.

The J gene is TRBJ2-7, the V gene TRBV4-3, with TRBD1 matching over 8 bases. Germline lookup yields CDR1 LGHNA and CDR2 YSLEER. The length of the CDR3 is 16 residues. The ends lost 5 bases at V and 5 bases at J; junction bases unmatched: 14. CDR3 loop: CASSIYPGTGGNEQYF. The CDR3 region has the DNA TGCGCCAGCAGCATATACCCCGGGACAGGAGGCAACGAGCAGTACTTC.

This clonotype was seen only a few times. This chain joins TRBV6-6 and TRBJ2-1; the D call may be TRBD1 or TRBD2 (5 bases each). The J call could be wrong; TRBJ2-5 is a better fit for the DNA end. Germline CDR1 is MNHNY and CDR2 is SVGAGI (reference sequence). This CDR3 spans 15 amino acids. CDR3 protein: CASSYGGWGSETQYF. The CDR3 bases are TGTGCCAGCAGTTATGGTGGATGGGGGTCGGAGACCCAGTACTTC.

This clonotype has just a few counts. The chain employs TRBV11-2 and TRBJ2-4, with a tentative D call TRBD2 (5 bases). The CDR3 is made up of 18 amino acids. Deletions cut 2 bases from V and 0 bases from J, with 17 bases between. Germline CDR1 SGHAT, CDR2 FQNNGV. The CDR3 here is CASSLIRQRPLAKNIQYF. DNA for the CDR3: TGTGCCAGCAGCTTAATCAGGCAGCGGCCTCTAGCCAAAAACATTCAGTACTTC.

This clonotype was observed a few times. The chain joins TRBV25-1 to TRBJ2-3, with D perhaps matching TRBD2 (5 bases). Trimming took off 8 bases at V and 0 bases at J, with 12 bases between the two ends. The CDR3 consists of 14 residues. Per the germline V gene, CDR1 is MGHDK and CDR2 is SYGVNS. CDR3 sequence: CASGLLSSTDTQYF. CDR3 sequence (DNA): TGTGCCAGCGGACTTCTCTCTAGCACAGATACGCAGTATTTT.

A word on this clonotype: At one boundary the junction diverges from the germline segment, which might be a read error. This chain uses TRBV7-8 with TRBJ2-5, with D unresolved. Germline V gene data show CDR1 as SGHVS and CDR2 as FQNEAQ. This CDR3 contains 15 residues. CDR3 nucleotide sequence: TGTGCCGGCAGCTTAGAACGTCTAGATCAAGAGACCCAGTACTTC. This codes for CAGSLERLDQETQYF. Looking up the rest from reference TRBV7-8 and TRBJ2-5 gives the full variable domain: GAGVSQSPRYKVAKRGQDVALRCDPISGHVSLFWYQQALGQGPEFLTYFQNEAQLDKSGLPSDRFFAERPEGSVSTLKIQRTQQEDSAVYLCAGSLERLDQETQYFGPGTRLLVL.

This clonotype has only a few counts. This chain connects TRBV5-1 to TRBJ1-2; weak D call: TRBD1 (5 bases). CDR3 size: 12 residues. Trimming left V 2 bases short and J 7 bases short, with 9 bases between. Germline CDR1 SGHRS, CDR2 YFSETQ. The CDR3 here is CASSLGDSGYTF. Here the CDR3 DNA reads TGCGCCAGCAGCTTAGGGGATAGTGGCTACACCTTC. Full variable domain (outside the CDR3, taken from reference TRBV5-1 and TRBJ1-2): KAGVTQTPRYLIKTRGQQVTLSCSPISGHRSVSWYQQTPGQGLQFLFEYFSETQRNKGNFPGRFSGRQFSNSRSEMNVSTLELGDSALYLCASSLGDSGYTFGSGTRLTVV.

A few counts support this clonotype. The J gene is TRBJ2-5, the V gene TRBV10-3; TRBD2 might be the D (6 bases). V was pared by 5 bases and J by 2 bases, with 9 bases between. In germline, CDR1 is ENHRY, CDR2 SYGVKD. The length of the CDR3 is 13 residues. CDR3 residues: CAISIREQETQYF. CDR3 DNA sequence: TGTGCCATCAGTATACGGGAGCAAGAGACCCAGTACTTC.

This clonotype has just a few counts. The chain combines TRBV28 with TRBJ1-5, with TRBD1 matching 8 bases. Per germline, CDR1 MDHEN and CDR2 SYDVKM. The CDR3 has 15 residues. With 6 bases clipped from V and 1 base from J, the junction kept 5 bases outside the gene matches. The CDR3 region has the DNA TGTGCCAGCAGCGGACAGGGACTGAGCAATCAGCCCCAGCATTTT. Residues: CASSGQGLSNQPQHF.

This clonotype has only a few counts. V and J are TRBV4-3 and TRBJ2-7, with D unclear. Germline values: CDR1 LGHNA, CDR2 YSLEER. This CDR3 has 15 amino acids. V was trimmed by 0 bases and J by 2 bases, leaving 11 bases between them. CDR3 nucleotides: TGCGCCAGCAGCCAAGATGGGGTAGGACCCTACGAGCAGTACTTC. Its protein product is CASSQDGVGPYEQYF.

Points on this clonotype: Germline is not matched at one junction end, which may reflect a read error. The chain employs TRBV12-3 or TRBV12-4 and TRBJ1-4; D possibly corresponds to TRBD1 (5 bases). This CDR3 is built from 14 residues. CDR3 in amino acids: CASSLSRANEQLFF. The DNA of the CDR3 is TGTGCCAGCAGTTTATCCAGGGCAAATGAACAACTGTTTTTT.

This clonotype was seen more than once but under ten times. The V and J genes are TRBV29-1 and TRBJ2-5; 8 bases agree with TRBD2. The J call is uncertain, as TRBJ2-1 better fits the DNA end. From germline, CDR1 is SQVTM and CDR2 ANQGSEA. This CDR3 comprises 14 residues. CDR3: CSAAGLATNNEQFF. The CDR3 coding sequence is TGCAGCGCAGCCGGACTAGCTACCAACAATGAGCAGTTCTTC.

This chain joins TRBV4-3 and TRBJ1-3, with D possibly TRBD1 on 6 matching bases. The CDR3 has 16 residues. Germline V lookup: CDR1 LGHNA, CDR2 YSLEER. V was pared by 0 bases and J by 2 bases, with 11 bases between. The CDR3 loop reads CASSQEPRGPGNTIYF. CDR3 in DNA: TGCGCCAGCAGCCAAGAGCCCAGGGGACCTGGAAACACCATATATTTT.

This chain links TRBV21-1 with TRBJ2-2. TRBV21-1 is a recognized pseudogene. This CDR3 region has 16 residues. The CDR3 region is CATGCRRGGNTGELFF. In nucleotides, the CDR3 is TGTGCCACCGGCTGCCGGAGAGGCGGTAACACCGGGGAGCTGTTTTTT.